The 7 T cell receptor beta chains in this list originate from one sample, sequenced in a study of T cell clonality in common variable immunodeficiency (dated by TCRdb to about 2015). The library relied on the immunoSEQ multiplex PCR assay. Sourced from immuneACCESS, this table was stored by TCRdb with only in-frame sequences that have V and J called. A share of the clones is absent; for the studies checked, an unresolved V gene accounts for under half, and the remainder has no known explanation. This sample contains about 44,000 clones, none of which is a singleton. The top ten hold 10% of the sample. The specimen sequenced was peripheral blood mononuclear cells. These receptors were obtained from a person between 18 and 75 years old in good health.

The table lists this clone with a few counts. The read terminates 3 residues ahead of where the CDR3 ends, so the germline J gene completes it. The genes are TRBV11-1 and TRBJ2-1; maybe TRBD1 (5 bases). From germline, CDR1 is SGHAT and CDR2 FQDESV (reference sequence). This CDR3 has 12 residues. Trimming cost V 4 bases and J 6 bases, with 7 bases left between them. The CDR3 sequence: CASSSQGNEQFF. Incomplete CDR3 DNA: TGTGCCAGCAGCTCCCAGGGCAATGAG.

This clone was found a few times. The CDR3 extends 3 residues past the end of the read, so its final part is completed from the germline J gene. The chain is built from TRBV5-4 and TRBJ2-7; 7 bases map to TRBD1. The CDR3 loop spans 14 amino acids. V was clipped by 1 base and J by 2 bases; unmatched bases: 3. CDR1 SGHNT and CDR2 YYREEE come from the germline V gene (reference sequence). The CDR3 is CASSLSGTAYEQYF. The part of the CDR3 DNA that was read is TGTGCCAGCAGCTTGTCCGGGACAGCCTACGAG.

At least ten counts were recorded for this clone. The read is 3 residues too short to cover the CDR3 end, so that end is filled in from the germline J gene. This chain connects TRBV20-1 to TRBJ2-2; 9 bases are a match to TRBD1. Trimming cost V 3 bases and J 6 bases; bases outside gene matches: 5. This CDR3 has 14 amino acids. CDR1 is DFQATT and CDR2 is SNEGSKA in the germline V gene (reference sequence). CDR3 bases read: TGCAGTGCTAGGGACAGGGGACGGGCCGGGGAG. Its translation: CSARDRGRAGE. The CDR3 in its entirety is CSARDRGRAGELFF.

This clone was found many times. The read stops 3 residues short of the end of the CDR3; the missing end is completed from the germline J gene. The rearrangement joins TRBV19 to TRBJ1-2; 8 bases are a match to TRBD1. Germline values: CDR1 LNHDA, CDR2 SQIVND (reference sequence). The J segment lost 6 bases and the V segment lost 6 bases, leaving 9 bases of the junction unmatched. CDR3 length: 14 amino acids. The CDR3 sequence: CASSSDRGGDGYTF. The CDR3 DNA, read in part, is TGTGCCAGTAGCAGTGACAGGGGTGGTGATGGC.

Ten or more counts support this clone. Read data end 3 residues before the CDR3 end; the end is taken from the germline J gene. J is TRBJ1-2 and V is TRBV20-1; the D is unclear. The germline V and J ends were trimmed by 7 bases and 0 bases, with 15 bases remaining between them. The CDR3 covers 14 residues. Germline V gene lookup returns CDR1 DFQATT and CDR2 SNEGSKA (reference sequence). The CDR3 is CSVQDLRTNYGYTF. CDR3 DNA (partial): TGCAGTGTTCAGGACTTGCGAACTAACTATGGC.

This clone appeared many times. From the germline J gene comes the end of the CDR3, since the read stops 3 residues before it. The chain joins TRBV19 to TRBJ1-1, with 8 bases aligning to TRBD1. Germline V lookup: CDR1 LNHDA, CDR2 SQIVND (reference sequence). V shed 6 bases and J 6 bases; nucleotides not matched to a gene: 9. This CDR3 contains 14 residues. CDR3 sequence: CASRWTGSSPEAFF. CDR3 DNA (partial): TGTGCCAGTAGGTGGACAGGGAGCAGCCCTGAA.

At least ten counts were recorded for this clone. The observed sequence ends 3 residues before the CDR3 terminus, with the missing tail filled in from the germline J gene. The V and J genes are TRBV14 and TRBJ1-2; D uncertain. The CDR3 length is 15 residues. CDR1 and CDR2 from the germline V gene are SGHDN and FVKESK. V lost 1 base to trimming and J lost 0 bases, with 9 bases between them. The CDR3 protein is CASSQVAGANYGYTF. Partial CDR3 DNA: TGTGCCAGCAGCCAAGTCGCAGGAGCTAACTATGGC. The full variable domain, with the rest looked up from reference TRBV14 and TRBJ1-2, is EAGVTQFPSHSVIEKGQTVTLRCDPISGHDNLYWYRRVMGKEIKFLLHFVKESKQDESGMPNNRFLAERTGGTYSTLKVQPAELEDSGVYFCASSQVAGANYGYTFGSGTRLTVV.